The present TCR beta chain was sequenced within a study of OX40 agonist ivuxolimab in advanced cancers. Clones were sequenced by immunoSEQ multiplex PCR, and TCRdb holds only the in-frame ones, with some missing. This table holds about 68,000 clones, approximately 91% found once. This clone was recorded only once. The origin of this receptor is an adult with an advanced solid tumor such as melanoma, head and neck, liver or kidney cancer. Material: CD4+ or CD8+ T cells sorted from blood, obtained in a trial of the OX40 agonist ivuxolimab.

The CDR3 sequence is CASSPREQIQETQYF. In DNA, the CDR3 is TGTGCCAGCAGTCCCCGCGAGCAGATTCAAGAGACCCAGTACTTC. The chain has TRBV7-6 and TRBJ2-5; D remains ambiguous. CDR1 SGHVS and CDR2 FNYEAQ come from the germline V gene. CDR3 length: 15 amino acids. Trimming shortened V by 6 bases and J by 2 bases, and 16 bases separated the two germline ends.